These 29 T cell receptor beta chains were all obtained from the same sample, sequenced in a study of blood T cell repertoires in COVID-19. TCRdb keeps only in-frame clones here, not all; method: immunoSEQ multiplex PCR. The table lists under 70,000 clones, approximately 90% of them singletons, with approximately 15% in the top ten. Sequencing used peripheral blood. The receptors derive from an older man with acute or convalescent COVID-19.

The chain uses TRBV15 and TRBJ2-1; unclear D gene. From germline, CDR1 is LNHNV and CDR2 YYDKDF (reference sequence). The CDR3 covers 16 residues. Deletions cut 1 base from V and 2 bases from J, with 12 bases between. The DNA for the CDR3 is TGTGCCACCAGCAGAGTGACTCTCCTAACCTACAATGAGCAGTTCTTC. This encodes CATSRVTLLTYNEQFF.

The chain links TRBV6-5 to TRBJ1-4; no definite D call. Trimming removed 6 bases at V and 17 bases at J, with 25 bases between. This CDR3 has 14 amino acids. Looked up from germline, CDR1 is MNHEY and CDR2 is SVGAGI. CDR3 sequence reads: CASRNQTSILVVFF. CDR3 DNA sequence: TGTGCCAGCAGAAACCAAACTTCCATCCTAGTGGTTTTTTTT.

The CDR3 here is CASSIGQAGELFF. CDR3 sequence (DNA): TGTGCCAGTAGTATAGGGCAGGCCGGGGAGCTGTTTTTT. The chain employs TRBV19 and TRBJ2-2; D call uncertain. This CDR3 has 13 amino acids. Trimming removed 1 base at V and 6 bases at J, with 6 bases between. Germline loops: CDR1 LNHDA, CDR2 SQIVND (reference sequence).

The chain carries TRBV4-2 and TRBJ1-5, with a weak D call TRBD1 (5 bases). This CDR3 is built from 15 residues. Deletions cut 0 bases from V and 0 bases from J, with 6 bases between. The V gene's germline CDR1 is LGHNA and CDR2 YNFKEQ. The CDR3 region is CASSQEDSSNQPQHF. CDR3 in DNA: TGTGCCAGCAGCCAAGAAGACAGTAGCAATCAGCCCCAGCATTTT.

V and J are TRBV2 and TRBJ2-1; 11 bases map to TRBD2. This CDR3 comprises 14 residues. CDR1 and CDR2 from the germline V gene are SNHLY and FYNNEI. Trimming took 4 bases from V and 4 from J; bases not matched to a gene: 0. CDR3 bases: TGTGCCAGCAGTGGGACTAGCGGGTACAATGAGCAGTTCTTC. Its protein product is CASSGTSGYNEQFF.

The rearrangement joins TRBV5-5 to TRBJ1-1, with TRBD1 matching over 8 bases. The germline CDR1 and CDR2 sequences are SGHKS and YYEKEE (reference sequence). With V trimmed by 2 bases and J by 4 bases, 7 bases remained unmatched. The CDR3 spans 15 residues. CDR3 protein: CASSFGQGSLTEAFF. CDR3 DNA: TGTGCCAGCAGCTTCGGACAGGGATCCCTCACTGAAGCTTTCTTT.

The CDR3 here is CASSIGAGTNSPLHF. The CDR3 DNA sequence: TGTGCCAGTAGTATAGGGGCAGGGACAAATTCACCCCTCCACTTT. The rearrangement joins TRBV19 to TRBJ1-6; tentatively, D is TRBD1 (6 bases). The CDR3 is 15 residues long. Germline CDR1 reads LNHDA; CDR2 reads SQIVND (reference sequence). V gave up 1 base and J gave up 7 bases, with 11 bases separating them.

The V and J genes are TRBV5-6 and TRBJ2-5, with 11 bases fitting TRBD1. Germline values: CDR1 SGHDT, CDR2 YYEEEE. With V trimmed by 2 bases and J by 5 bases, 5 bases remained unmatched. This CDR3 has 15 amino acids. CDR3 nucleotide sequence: TGTGCCAGCAGCTTAGGGACAGGGGGTTATGAGACCCAGTACTTC. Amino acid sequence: CASSLGTGGYETQYF. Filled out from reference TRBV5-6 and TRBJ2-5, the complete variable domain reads DAGVTQSPTHLIKTRGQQVTLRCSPKSGHDTVSWYQQALGQGPQFIFQYYEEEERQRGNFPDRFSGHQFPNYSSELNVNALLLGDSALYLCASSLGTGGYETQYFGPGTRLLVL.

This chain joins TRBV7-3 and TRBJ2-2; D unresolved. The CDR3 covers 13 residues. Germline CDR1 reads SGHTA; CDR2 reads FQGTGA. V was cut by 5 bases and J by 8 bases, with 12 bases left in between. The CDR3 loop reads CASSPAVEGELFF. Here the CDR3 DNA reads TGTGCCAGCAGCCCCGCCGTTGAGGGGGAGCTGTTTTTT.

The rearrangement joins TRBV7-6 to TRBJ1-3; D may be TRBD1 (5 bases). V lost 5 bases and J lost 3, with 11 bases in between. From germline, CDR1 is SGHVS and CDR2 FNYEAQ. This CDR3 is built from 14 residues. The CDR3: CASSLGTGGNTIYF. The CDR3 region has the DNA TGTGCCAGCAGCCTCGGGACTGGTGGAAACACCATATATTTT.

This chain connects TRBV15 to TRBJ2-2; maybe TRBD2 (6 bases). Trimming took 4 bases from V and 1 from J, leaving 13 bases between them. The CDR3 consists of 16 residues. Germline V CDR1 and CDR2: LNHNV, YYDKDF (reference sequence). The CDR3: CATSTSRGGNTGELFF. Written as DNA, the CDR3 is TGTGCCACCAGCACCTCCCGGGGAGGGAACACCGGGGAGCTGTTTTTT.

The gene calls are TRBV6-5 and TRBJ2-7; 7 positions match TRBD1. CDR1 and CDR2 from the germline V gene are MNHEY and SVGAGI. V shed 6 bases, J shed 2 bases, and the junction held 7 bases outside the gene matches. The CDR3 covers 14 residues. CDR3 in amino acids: CASSLRQGTYEQYF. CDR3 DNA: TGTGCCAGCAGCCTTCGACAGGGAACCTACGAGCAGTACTTC.

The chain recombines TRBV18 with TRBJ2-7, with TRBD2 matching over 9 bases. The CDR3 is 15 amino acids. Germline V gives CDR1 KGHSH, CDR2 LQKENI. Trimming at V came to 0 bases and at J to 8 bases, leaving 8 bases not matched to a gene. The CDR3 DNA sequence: TGTGCCAGCTCACCACCCGGCGGGGGGGCCTTCCAGCAGTACTTC. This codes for CASSPPGGGAFQQYF.

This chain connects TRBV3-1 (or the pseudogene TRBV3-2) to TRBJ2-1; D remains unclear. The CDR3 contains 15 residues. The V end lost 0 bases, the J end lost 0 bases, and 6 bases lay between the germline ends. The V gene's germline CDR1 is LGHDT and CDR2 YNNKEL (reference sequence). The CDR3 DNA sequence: TGTGCCAGCAGCCAAGACCTAGTCTCCTACAATGAGCAGTTCTTC. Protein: CASSQDLVSYNEQFF.

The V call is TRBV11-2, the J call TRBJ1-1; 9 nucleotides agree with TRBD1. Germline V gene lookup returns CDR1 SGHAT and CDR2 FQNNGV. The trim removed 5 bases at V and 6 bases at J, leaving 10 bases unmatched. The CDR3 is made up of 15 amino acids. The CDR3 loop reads CASSVRQGGTAEAFF. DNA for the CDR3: TGTGCCAGCAGCGTTAGACAGGGGGGAACAGCTGAAGCTTTCTTT.

The CDR3: CASSQQLPNEKLFF. CDR3 coding DNA: TGTGCCAGCAGCCAGCAGTTGCCTAATGAAAAACTGTTTTTT. The rearrangement uses TRBV3-1 (or the pseudogene TRBV3-2) and TRBJ1-4; D is ambiguous. This CDR3 is built from 14 residues. V was cut by 3 bases and J by 3 bases, with 8 bases left in between. From germline, CDR1 is LGHDT and CDR2 YNNKEL (reference sequence).

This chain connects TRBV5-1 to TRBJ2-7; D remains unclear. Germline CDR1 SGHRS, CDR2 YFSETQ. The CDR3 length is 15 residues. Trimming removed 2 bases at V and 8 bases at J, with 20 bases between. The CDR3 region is CASSLEDASSSKQYF. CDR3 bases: TGCGCCAGCAGCTTAGAGGATGCATCCTCCTCGAAGCAGTACTTC.

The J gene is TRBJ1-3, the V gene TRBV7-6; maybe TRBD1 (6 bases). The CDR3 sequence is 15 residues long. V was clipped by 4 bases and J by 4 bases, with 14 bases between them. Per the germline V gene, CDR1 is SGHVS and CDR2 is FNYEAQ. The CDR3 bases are TGTGCCAGCAGCTCCCAAACAGGGACGGGAAACACCATATATTTT. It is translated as CASSSQTGTGNTIYF.

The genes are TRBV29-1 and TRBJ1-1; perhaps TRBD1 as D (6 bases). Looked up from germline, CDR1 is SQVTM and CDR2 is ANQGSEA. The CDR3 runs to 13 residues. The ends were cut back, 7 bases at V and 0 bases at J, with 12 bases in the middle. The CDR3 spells CSAGVGLNTEAFF. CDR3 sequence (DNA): TGCAGCGCAGGGGTTGGCCTGAACACTGAAGCTTTCTTT. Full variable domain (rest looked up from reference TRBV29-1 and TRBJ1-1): SAVISQKPSRDICQRGTSLTIQCQVDSQVTMMFWYRQQPGQSLTLIATANQGSEATYESGFVIDKFPISRPNLTFSTLTVSNMSPEDSSIYLCSAGVGLNTEAFFGQGTRLTVV.

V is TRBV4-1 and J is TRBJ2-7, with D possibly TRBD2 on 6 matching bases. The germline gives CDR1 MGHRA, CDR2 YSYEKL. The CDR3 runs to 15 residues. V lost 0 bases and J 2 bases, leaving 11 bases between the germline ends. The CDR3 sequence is CASSQESQRAYEQYF. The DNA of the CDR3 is TGCGCCAGCAGCCAAGAGTCCCAGCGGGCCTACGAGCAGTACTTC.

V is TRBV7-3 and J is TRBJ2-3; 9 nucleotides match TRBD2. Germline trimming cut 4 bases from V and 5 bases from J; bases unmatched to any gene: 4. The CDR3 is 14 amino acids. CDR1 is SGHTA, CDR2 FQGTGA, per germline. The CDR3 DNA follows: TGTGCCAGCAGCTCTTTAGCGGGGGAAGATACGCAGTATTTT. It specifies CASSSLAGEDTQYF. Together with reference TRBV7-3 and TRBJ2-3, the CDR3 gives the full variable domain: GAGVSQTPSNKVTEKGKYVELRCDPISGHTALYWYRQSLGQGPEFLIYFQGTGAADDSGLPNDRFFAVRPEGSVSTLKIQRTERGDSAVYLCASSSLAGEDTQYFGPGTRLTVL.

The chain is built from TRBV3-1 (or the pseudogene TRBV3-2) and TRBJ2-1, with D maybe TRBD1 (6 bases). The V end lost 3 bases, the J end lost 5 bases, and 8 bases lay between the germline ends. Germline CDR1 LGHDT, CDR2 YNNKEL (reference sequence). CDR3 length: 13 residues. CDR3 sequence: CASSQGADNEQFF. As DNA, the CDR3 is TGTGCCAGCAGCCAGGGGGCGGACAATGAGCAGTTCTTC.

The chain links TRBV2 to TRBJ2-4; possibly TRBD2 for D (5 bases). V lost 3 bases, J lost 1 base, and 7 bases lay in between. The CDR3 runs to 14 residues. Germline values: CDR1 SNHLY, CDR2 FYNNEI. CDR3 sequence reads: CASSERVAKNIQYF. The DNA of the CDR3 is TGTGCCAGCAGTGAGAGGGTTGCCAAAAACATTCAGTACTTC. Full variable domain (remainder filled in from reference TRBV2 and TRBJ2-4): EPEVTQTPSHQVTQMGQEVILRCVPISNHLYFYWYRQILGQKVEFLVSFYNNEISEKSEIFDDQFSVERPDGSNFTLKIRSTKLEDSAMYFCASSERVAKNIQYFGAGTRLSVL.

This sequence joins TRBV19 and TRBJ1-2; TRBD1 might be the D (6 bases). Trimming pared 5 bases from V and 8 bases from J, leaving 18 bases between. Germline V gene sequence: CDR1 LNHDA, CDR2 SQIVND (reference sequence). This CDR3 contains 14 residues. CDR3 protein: CASSPRGGPRGYTF. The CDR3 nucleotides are TGTGCCAGTAGTCCCCGCGGGGGGCCTCGCGGCTACACCTTC.

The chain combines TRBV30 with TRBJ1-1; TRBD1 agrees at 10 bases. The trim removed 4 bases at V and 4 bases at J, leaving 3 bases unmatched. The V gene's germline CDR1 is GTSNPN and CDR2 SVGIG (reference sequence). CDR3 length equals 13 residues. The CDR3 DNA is TGTGCCTGGAACCGGGACAGGGGCACTGAAGCTTTCTTT. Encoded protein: CAWNRDRGTEAFF.

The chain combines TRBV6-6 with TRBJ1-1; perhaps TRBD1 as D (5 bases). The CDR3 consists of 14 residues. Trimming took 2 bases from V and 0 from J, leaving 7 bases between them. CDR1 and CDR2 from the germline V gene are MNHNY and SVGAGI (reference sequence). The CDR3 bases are TGTGCCAGCAGTTACGGGGCCATGAACACTGAAGCTTTCTTT. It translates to CASSYGAMNTEAFF.

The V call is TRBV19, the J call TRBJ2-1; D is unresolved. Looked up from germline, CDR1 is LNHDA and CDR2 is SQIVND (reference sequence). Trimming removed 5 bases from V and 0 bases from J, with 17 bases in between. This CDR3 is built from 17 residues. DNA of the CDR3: TGTGCCAGTAGTCCCCCGGGTGGCTCCTCCTCCTACAATGAGCAGTTCTTC. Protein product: CASSPPGGSSSYNEQFF.

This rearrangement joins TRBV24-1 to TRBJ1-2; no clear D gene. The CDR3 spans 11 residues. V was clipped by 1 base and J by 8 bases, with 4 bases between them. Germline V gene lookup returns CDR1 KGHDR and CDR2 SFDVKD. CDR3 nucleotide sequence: TGTGCCACCAGTGATTTCGGGGGCTACACCTTC. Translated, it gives CATSDFGGYTF.

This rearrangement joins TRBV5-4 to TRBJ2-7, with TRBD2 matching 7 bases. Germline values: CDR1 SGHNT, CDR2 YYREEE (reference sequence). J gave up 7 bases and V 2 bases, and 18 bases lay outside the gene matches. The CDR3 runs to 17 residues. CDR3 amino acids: CASSLMVASGIVGEQYF. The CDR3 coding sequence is TGTGCCAGCAGCTTAATGGTGGCTAGCGGAATTGTGGGGGAGCAGTACTTC. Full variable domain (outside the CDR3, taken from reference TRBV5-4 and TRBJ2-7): ETGVTQSPTHLIKTRGQQVTLRCSSQSGHNTVSWYQQALGQGPQFIFQYYREEENGRGNFPPRFSGLQFPNYSSELNVNALELDDSALYLCASSLMVASGIVGEQYFGPGTRLTVT.